Following are 9 T cell receptor beta chains from one sample sequenced in a study of blood T cell repertoires in COVID-19. Profiled with immunoSEQ multiplex PCR; TCRdb holds only in-frame clones, not every one. The data contain approximately 93,000 clones, about three quarters of them seen just once; the ten biggest clones take up approximately 14%. Sequenced: peripheral blood. Source of these receptors: a woman older than 75 with acute or convalescent COVID-19.

V usage is TRBV13 and J usage is TRBJ2-3; D ambiguous. CDR1 PRHDT and CDR2 FYEKMQ come from the germline V gene (reference sequence). The CDR3 runs to 13 residues. V shed 6 bases and J shed 0 bases, with 7 bases lying between them. CDR3 region: CASRQTSTDTQYF. DNA for the CDR3: TGTGCCAGCAGGCAAACTAGCACAGATACGCAGTATTTT.

The chain joins TRBV19 to TRBJ2-5; D gene unclear. Looked up from germline, CDR1 is LNHDA and CDR2 is SQIVND (reference sequence). V lost 4 bases and J lost 5, with 14 bases in between. This CDR3 comprises 14 residues. The CDR3 DNA is TGTGCCAGTAGTACCGGGTCAACCGGGGAGACCCAGTACTTC. Translation: CASSTGSTGETQYF.

The chain is built from TRBV10-2 and TRBJ2-7, with D possibly TRBD1 on 6 matching bases. Looked up from germline, CDR1 is WSHSY and CDR2 is SAAADI. Trimming removed 5 bases at V and 5 bases at J, with 10 bases between. The CDR3 has 12 residues. This CDR3 reads CASSSTGNEQYF. Written as DNA, the CDR3 is TGCGCCAGCAGTTCAACAGGGAACGAGCAGTACTTC.

The chain employs TRBV7-9 and TRBJ1-2; D possibly corresponds to TRBD1 (5 bases). The CDR3 contains 13 residues. V shed 1 base and J shed 4 bases, with 7 bases lying between them. The germline V gene encodes CDR1 SEHNR and CDR2 FQNEAQ (reference sequence). The CDR3 coding sequence is TGTGCCAGCAGCTTAGACCAGGGCTATGGCTACACCTTC. This sequence encodes CASSLDQGYGYTF. Filled out from reference TRBV7-9 and TRBJ1-2, the complete variable domain reads DTGVSQNPRHKITKRGQNVTFRCDPISEHNRLYWYRQTLGQGPEFLTYFQNEAQLEKSRLLSDRFSAERPKGSFSTLEIQRTEQGDSAMYLCASSLDQGYGYTFGSGTRLTVV.

The genes are TRBV30 and TRBJ2-5; 9 bases map to TRBD2. This CDR3 comprises 16 residues. The J segment lost 4 bases and the V segment lost 3 bases, leaving 12 bases of the junction unmatched. The germline CDR1 and CDR2 sequences are GTSNPN and SVGIG (reference sequence). The CDR3 loop is CAWSKWGGGAGETQYF. The CDR3 bases are TGTGCCTGGAGCAAGTGGGGCGGGGGGGCCGGAGAGACCCAGTACTTC.

In its sample, this clone was seen a few times. The V gene is TRBV27, the J gene TRBJ1-6, with D possibly TRBD1 on 5 matching bases. Trimming pared 8 bases from V and 10 bases from J, leaving 18 bases between. The CDR3 loop spans 14 amino acids. CDR1 is MNHEY, CDR2 SMNVEV, per germline (reference sequence). The CDR3 DNA follows: TGTGCCAGCTCTCGGGGGAGCGTTGGGTCACCCCTCCACTTT. Translated, it gives CASSRGSVGSPLHF.

At least ten counts were recorded for this clone. The chain couples TRBV4-3 to TRBJ1-2; D uncertain. From germline, CDR1 is LGHNA and CDR2 YSLEER. The V gene lost 4 bases and the J gene lost 5 bases, with 20 bases spanning the gap. The CDR3 is 16 residues long. In DNA form, the CDR3 reads TGCGCCAGCAGCCCTACGTTTTCGTCCCGTCATTATGGCTACACCTTC. Protein: CASSPTFSSRHYGYTF.

The V call is TRBV7-2, the J call TRBJ1-2, with 11 bases aligning to TRBD1. Trimming at V came to 5 bases and at J to 7 bases, leaving 6 bases not matched to a gene. This CDR3 comprises 14 residues. CDR1 is SGHTA and CDR2 is FQGNSA in the germline V gene. DNA of the CDR3: TGTGCCAGCAGCCTGGACAGGGGGCCTTCTGGCTACACCTTC. This gives the protein CASSLDRGPSGYTF.

There are a few counts of this clone. The gene calls are TRBV6-6 and TRBJ2-4; TRBD2 agrees at 7 bases. This CDR3 region has 13 residues. Germline lookup yields CDR1 MNHNY and CDR2 SVGAGI (reference sequence). The CDR3 region is CALRAGTTNIQYF. CDR3 coding DNA: TGTGCGCTTCGTGCCGGGACTACAAACATTCAGTACTTC.